The 11 T cell receptor beta chains below all came from one sample that was sequenced in a study of cytomegalovirus exposure and HLA in healthy donors. PCR employed 60 Vbeta and 13 Jbeta primers. Here immunoSEQ multiplex PCR was the method, and the copy in TCRdb shows in-frame clones only, minus some. There are roughly 180,000 clones in the sample; about 79% occur only once, and roughly 0.82% lies in the top ten. Sequences were obtained from PBMCs. These receptors were obtained from a female donor in good health and CMV-seronegative.

The J gene is TRBJ2-7, the V gene TRBV19; the match to TRBD2 covers 7 bases. Germline CDR1 and CDR2: LNHDA and SQIVND (reference sequence). The CDR3 extends over 17 amino acids. The V gene end was trimmed by 7 bases and the J gene end by 6 bases; junction bases not matched to a gene: 21. CDR3 loop: CASTPGSGTNTYGEQYF. CDR3 nucleotide sequence: TGTGCCAGTACCCCCGGGTCGGGGACTAACACCTACGGCGAGCAGTACTTC. The variable domain in full, with the rest retrieved from reference TRBV19 and TRBJ2-7, is DGGITQSPKYLFRKEGQNVTLSCEQNLNHDAMYWYRQDPGQGLRLIYYSQIVNDFQKGDIAEGYSVSREKKESFPLTVTSAQKNPTAFYLCASTPGSGTNTYGEQYFGPGTRLTVT.

The chain carries TRBV5-1 and TRBJ2-7; D perhaps matches TRBD2 (5 bases). Looked up from germline, CDR1 is SGHRS and CDR2 is YFSETQ. This CDR3 comprises 15 residues. V gave up 4 bases and J gave up 2 bases, with 16 bases separating them. DNA for the CDR3: TGCGCCAGCAGCCCCGCAAGAGGAGGAACCTACGAGCAGTACTTC. Encoded protein: CASSPARGGTYEQYF.

This clone appeared a few times. V and J are TRBV12-5 and TRBJ2-7; weak D call: TRBD2 (6 bases). The CDR3 length is 19 residues. Germline lookup yields CDR1 LGHNT and CDR2 FRNRAP. Trimming took 3 bases from V and 3 from J, leaving 27 bases between them. In DNA form, the CDR3 reads TGTGCTAGTGGTTTTCAGCGGGTCGAAGGTCAGGCCAAGGGCTACGAGCAGTACTTC. Its protein is CASGFQRVEGQAKGYEQYF.

V is TRBV4-2 and J is TRBJ2-7; D call uncertain. V was clipped by 0 bases and J by 6 bases, with 3 bases between them. This CDR3 contains 11 residues. The germline gives CDR1 LGHNA, CDR2 YNFKEQ. The CDR3: CASSQDLEQYF. The CDR3, as DNA: TGTGCCAGCAGCCAAGATCTCGAGCAGTACTTC.

The CDR3 protein is CASSNGLANYEQYF. The DNA for the CDR3 is TGTGCCAGCAGCAACGGACTAGCCAACTACGAGCAGTACTTC. This sequence joins TRBV4-2 and TRBJ2-7; TRBD2 matches 8 bases. CDR3 size: 14 residues. Germline CDR1 and CDR2: LGHNA and YNFKEQ. The V gene end was trimmed by 5 bases and the J gene end by 3 bases; junction bases not matched to a gene: 6.

This rearrangement joins TRBV28 to TRBJ1-4; unclear D gene. The V gene lost 3 bases and the J gene lost 4 bases, with 9 bases spanning the gap. Germline values: CDR1 MDHEN, CDR2 SYDVKM. The CDR3 totals 14 residues. The CDR3: CASSLYGDNEKLFF. Written as DNA, the CDR3 is TGTGCCAGCAGTTTGTACGGGGATAATGAAAAACTGTTTTTT.

This chain links TRBV28 with TRBJ1-1, with D maybe TRBD1 (5 bases). CDR1 and CDR2 from the germline V gene are MDHEN and SYDVKM. V gave up 8 bases and J gave up 0 bases, with 10 bases separating them. The CDR3 contains 13 residues. The CDR3 coding sequence is TGTGCCAGCGTGACAGCATTGAACACTGAAGCTTTCTTT. Protein: CASVTALNTEAFF.

The chain carries TRBV5-8 and TRBJ2-1, with 8 bases fitting TRBD1. The germline CDR1 and CDR2 sequences are SGHTS and YDEGEE. V lost 6 bases, J lost 0 bases, and 11 bases stayed unmatched. The CDR3 is made up of 17 amino acids. The CDR3 loop is CASTHRLGQGSYNEQFF. The CDR3 DNA follows: TGTGCCAGCACCCACCGTTTAGGACAGGGCTCCTACAATGAGCAGTTCTTC.

This clone was observed a few times. The chain has TRBV27 and TRBJ1-4, with D hard to call. V was cut by 5 bases and J by 11 bases, with 21 bases left in between. The CDR3 covers 15 residues. The germline V gene has CDR1 MNHEY and CDR2 SMNVEV (reference sequence). The CDR3 region has the DNA TGTGCCAGCAGTGATCGACCCTCCGGAGGTGGGAAACTGTTTTTT. Residues: CASSDRPSGGGKLFF.

J is TRBJ2-2 and V is TRBV7-8, with 14 nucleotides matching TRBD2. The germline gives CDR1 SGHVS, CDR2 FQNEAQ. J gave up 7 bases and V 0 bases, and 13 bases lay outside the gene matches. The CDR3 consists of 20 residues. The CDR3 protein is CASSLAHLPGLAGEDGELFF. The CDR3 nucleotides read TGTGCCAGCAGCTTAGCGCATTTACCGGGACTAGCGGGAGAGGACGGGGAGCTGTTTTTT.

This clone was picked up one time. The same CDR3 arises from other DNA sequences in this sample as well. J is TRBJ2-7 and V is TRBV30; the match to TRBD1 covers 8 bases. CDR1 is GTSNPN and CDR2 is SVGIG in the germline V gene (reference sequence). This CDR3 has 13 amino acids. The junction had 4 bases not matched to a gene; V was cut back by 5 bases and J by 1 base. The DNA for the CDR3 is TGTGCCTGGGGGACAGGAGCTTCCTACGAGCAGTACTTC. Amino acid sequence: CAWGTGASYEQYF.